A single TCR beta chain is shown here with its context. Its antigen is as yet unknown. The authors obtained PBMCs from over 8 ml of fresh peripheral blood. Amplified TCR beta CDR3 regions derived from RNA transcripts. The study used the HTBI primer set for a first-round RT-PCR of the TCR CDR3. Via MiXCR, TCRdb re-called the multiplex PCR reads, giving one row per CDR3 protein. The data contain a few hundred thousand distinct CDR3 sequences, around 14% of them singletons. The sample originates from a study of T cells in Graves' hyperthyroidism and ophthalmopathy. Study information: Peripheral blood was collected at initial diagnosis, before any treatment.

Findings of the study overall: A model using 13 V-J features told ophthalmopathy apart from stable hyperthyroidism.

CDR3 size: 12 residues. The V end was cut by 6 bases, the J end by 7 bases, with 13 bases between. This clonotype originated in a woman younger than 35 with Graves' hyperthyroidism that later progressed to Graves' ophthalmopathy. The chain links TRBV12-3 or TRBV12-4 to TRBJ2-7, with TRBD1 as a possible D gene (7 bases). Sequenced input: blood. The CDR3 sequence is CASREGASEQYF. The CDR3 DNA reads as TGTGCCAGCAGGGAGGGGGCGAGTGAGCAGTACTTC.